These 8 T cell receptor beta chains were all obtained from the same sample, sequenced in a study of beta chain features in type 1 diabetes. The whole isolated RNA underwent reverse transcription, so sequencing captured expressed TCRB transcripts. Assay used: immunoSEQ multiplex PCR; TCRdb lists only in-frame clones, some missing. Seen here are 600,000 or so clones, 9.5% to 15% observed once, and the top ten hold approximately 0.11%. Overall study findings and caveats: When Type 1 diabetes patients were examined, their TCRB CDR3s proved moderately but significantly shorter in all four CD4+ subsets.

Their recognized antigens are unknown. What was sequenced was naive CD4+ T cells from blood. Receptor source: a man younger than 40 with type 1 diabetes.

This chain links TRBV6-1 with TRBJ1-2; 7 bases map to TRBD1. The CDR3 is made up of 14 amino acids. Germline V gene sequence: CDR1 MNHNS, CDR2 SASEGT. V shed 8 bases, J shed 4 bases, and the junction held 10 bases outside the gene matches. CDR3 DNA sequence: TGTGCCAGCGTCAGGACAGGAACTAGCTATGGCTACACCTTC. Amino acids: CASVRTGTSYGYTF.

This clone has only a few counts. The V and J genes are TRBV25-1 and TRBJ2-6; D could derive from TRBD1 or TRBD2 (6 bases each). The CDR3 totals 16 residues. The V gene lost 5 bases and the J gene lost 4 bases, with 15 bases spanning the gap. CDR1 is MGHDK, CDR2 SYGVNS, per germline. In DNA form, the CDR3 reads TGTGCCAGCAGTATGGGGGGCGTGGAAGGGGCCAACGTCCTGACTTTC. Its translation: CASSMGGVEGANVLTF.

This clone has more than one count but fewer than ten. V is TRBV7-8 and J is TRBJ1-2, with 7 bases lining up with TRBD1. The CDR3 is 16 residues long. V was clipped by 2 bases and J by 8 bases; unmatched bases: 14. Germline V gene sequence: CDR1 SGHVS, CDR2 FQNEAQ. CDR3 bases: TGTGCCAGCAGCTTAACCCTCATACAGGGGCTAGAGGGCTACACCTTC. Its translation: CASSLTLIQGLEGYTF.

This clone appeared a few times. V gene TRBV7-2 combines with J gene TRBJ2-1; 7 bases are a match to TRBD1. Germline CDR1 reads SGHTA; CDR2 reads FQGNSA. The length of the CDR3 is 11 residues. J gave up 13 bases and V 5 bases, and 5 bases lay outside the gene matches. The CDR3 sequence is CASSNRGGQFF. CDR3 nucleotides: TGTGCCAGCAGCAACAGGGGTGGCCAGTTCTTC.

There are a few counts of this clone. The rearrangement links TRBV10-3 to TRBJ2-2, with TRBD1 identical over 8 bases. The CDR3 has 14 amino acids. Per germline, CDR1 ENHRY and CDR2 SYGVKD. The junction had 7 bases not matched to a gene; V was cut back by 6 bases and J by 7 bases. Written as DNA, the CDR3 is TGTGCCATCAGGTTGGACAGGGCAGTCGGGGAGCTGTTTTTT. Its translation is CAIRLDRAVGELFF.

This clone was detected only a few times. The J gene is TRBJ1-3, the V gene TRBV7-2, with D possibly matching TRBD1 (5 bases). The V end lost 2 bases, the J end lost 5 bases, and 13 bases lay between the germline ends. This CDR3 contains 15 residues. Germline CDR1 reads SGHTA; CDR2 reads FQGNSA. CDR3 loop: CASSLFGDSRNTIYF. CDR3 DNA: TGTGCCAGCAGCTTATTCGGCGACAGTAGAAACACCATATATTTT.

This clone occurred a few times. The chain links TRBV6-5 to TRBJ1-2; tentative D call: TRBD1 (5 bases). The CDR3 length is 15 residues. Between the trimmed V and J ends, which lost 6 bases and 1 base, there was a span of 15 bases. CDR1 is MNHEY, CDR2 SVGAGI, per germline. The CDR3 bases are TGTGCCAGCAGCCAACTACCCCAGGGTAACTATGGCTACACCTTC. Translated, it gives CASSQLPQGNYGYTF.

This clone was seen a few times. Sequence at one end of the junction differs from germline and may be a read error. V usage is TRBV11-2 and J usage is TRBJ2-3; D is unresolved. This CDR3 is 13 amino acids long. Germline CDR1 reads SGHAT; CDR2 reads FQNNGV. CDR3 coding DNA: TGTGCCAGCAGTTATGACGCTCTGCGCGCCGCCACTTTT. This gives the protein CASSYDALRAATF.